This T cell receptor (beta chain) originates from a study of cytomegalovirus exposure and HLA in healthy donors (dated by TCRdb to 2017 to 2019). Background on the whole study: An earlier analysis of approximately 640 of the donors reported roughly 270 Gb of sequence data and 120 million or so unique TCR beta sequences from 150 million to 200 million T cells. An early release that covered roughly 600 HLA-typed donors contained 300 to 350 gigabases of sequencing data and 85 million to 100 million unique TCR sequences. Among the approximately 400 genotyped donors, around 79% belonged to the genetic ancestry cluster associated with self-reported Caucasian donors. The study was designed to test whether signatures of past pathogen exposure could be identified by cataloging public T cell receptors. Using immunosequencing, the study profiled T cell repertoires from some 670 subjects and related those repertoires to cytomegalovirus serostatus. Along with the roughly 700-subject first cohort, a separate validation cohort of over a hundred different subjects was used. To predict cytomegalovirus infection status, the study combined high-throughput TCR immunosequencing, statistical association of individual TCRs with disease status, and machine learning. A later analysis re-analyzed previously published TCR beta repertoires from 650 to 800 donors and added high-resolution HLA genotyping to study TCR occurrence patterns. In the later analysis, no new phenotypic data were used to find candidate immune exposures; instead, reliance was placed on TCR beta sequences and their occurrence across donors. To decide whether each TCR beta V gene segment behaved as functional or pseudogenic, an earlier analysis of 587 of the donors relied on high-throughput TCR beta sequencing. Donor age, sex, ethnicity and CMV serostatus were collected together with the repertoire data. A later genetic analysis used genome-wide SNP genotypes for about three fifths of the 666 donors, treating that subset as a discovery cohort. Every repertoire in the discovery cohort had been generated on one and the same sequencing platform. HLA typing included class I and class II loci at four-digit resolution. The number of typed donors differed by locus: 629-630 for A, B, C, DRB1 and DQB1; about 520 for DQA1; fewer than 610 for DPA1; and approximately 450 for DPB1. Four or five DR-DQ haplotypes were treated as single units for association and clustering because of strong linkage in the cohort. Among around 400 genotyped donors of the cohort, an average of roughly 230,000 unique TCR beta nucleotide sequences was sequenced per donor, of which about 20% were non-productive. Overall results and qualifications from the work: When HLA alleles, especially DR and DQ, strongly co-occurred, TCR associations were difficult to assign to individual alleles. Presence/absence analyses assumed roughly uniform sequencing depth across donors, an assumption that may not hold. Only TCR beta chains were sequenced in this cohort, and the absence of alpha or paired-chain data limited detectable features. In a later analysis, most CMV-associated TCR beta chains were found to appear HLA-restricted, with HLA associations seemingly driven largely by CMV exposure. Because counts were too low, 15 to 20 rarely observed V segments, including chromosome 9 orphons, were left out of the earlier analysis of approximately 580 of the donors. Correlated functional status among segregating V segments might reflect linkage disequilibrium, but an unknown experimental factor could not be ruled out. CMV serostatus was the only immune exposure information available for the cohort. Some IMGT-functional V segments, including TRBV6-2 and TRBV6-3, could not be distinguished by the 87-base-pair reads and were therefore excluded. The classifier was reported to diagnose cytomegalovirus status with high specificity and sensitivity in both the original and validation cohorts. According to a later analysis, TCR association rates differed among HLA loci, with DRB1 alleles showing the most associated TCRs and HLA-C alleles showing the fewest. The authors suggested that the approach could potentially be generalized to other disease states and immunological phenotypes. In a later analysis, HLA-associated TCR beta chains showed more clonal expansion and lower generation probabilities than non-associated chains that were equally common. According to a later genetic analysis, donors in an Asian-associated ancestry cluster had fewer N-insertions in productive TCRs than the approximately 710-donor mean. In vitro tests confirmed that a few of the cytomegalovirus-associated TCR beta chains recognize cytomegalovirus antigens. While some public TCRs were present in many individuals, most TCR sequences turned up only very rarely across donors. A further reported finding was that TCR beta sequences accurately predicted the HLA-A and HLA-B alleles for most subjects in the first cohort. In a later genetic analysis, a missense DCLRE1C variant was associated with V-gene and J-gene trimming of TCR beta chains, and the association was replicated in an independent cohort. According to a later analysis, parvovirus B19, influenza, CMV and Epstein-Barr virus appeared linked to several top co-occurrence clusters. The study gave a list of 150 to 200 TCR beta chains associated with cytomegalovirus. Because HLA typing was unavailable for some donors at each locus, only the typed subset was used in association tests. A later analysis associated approximately 17,000 TCR beta sequences with specific HLA alleles at a false discovery rate of 0.05. Broadly in line with IMGT annotations, most TCR beta V segments showed up in productive rearrangements about 87% or about 30% of the time in an earlier analysis of 450 to 600 of the donors. A cluster of highly shared sequence variants was judged likely to be a technical artifact of the sequencing pipeline.

Libraries were made using the immunoSEQ multiplex PCR assay. The multiplex PCR relied on a mix of 60 forward primers for TCR Vbeta segments and 13 reverse primers for TCR Jbeta segments. The CDR3 region of rearranged TCR beta genes was amplified from genomic DNA with a multiplex PCR assay. The Illumina HiSeq System was used to sequence the amplified TCR beta libraries as 87-base-pair reads. The authors' pipeline ran thus. A later analysis counted about 80 million unique TCR beta chains across the 666 repertoires, and around 9.9 million of these chains were shared by at least two donors. Raw reads were error-corrected and collapsed into unique sequences by a nearest-neighbor algorithm in which closely related sequences were merged to remove PCR and sequencing errors. CDR3 sequences were aligned to IMGT reference sequences to assign V, D and J gene segments. For a sequence to be retained, a match of at least six nucleotides to both a V gene segment and a J gene segment was required. A rearrangement counted as productive if the CDR3 had no stop codons and remained in frame with V and J, and every other rearrangement counted as non-productive. Following IMGT convention, CDR3 was defined as the stretch from the second conserved V-encoded cysteine up to the conserved J-encoded phenylalanine. Sequences without an unambiguous match to a single V gene segment were excluded from the earlier analysis of over 500 of the donors. An earlier analysis of about 590 of the donors classified V segments as functional when productive rearrangements were above 56.7% and as segregating when the standard deviation between donors was above 5%. A statistical classification framework was built for diagnosing cytomegalovirus status from the catalog of TCR beta chain sequences. In a later analysis, TCR nucleotide sequences were compared against IMGT/GENE-DB human TR gene sequences so that V and J genes could be assigned. The TCRdist pipeline was used in a later analysis to assign CDR3 sequences and most-parsimonious VDJ recombination scenarios. In a later analysis, every TCR beta chain was defined by the combination of its CDR3 amino acid sequence and its V-gene family, and reads without a unique V-gene family were dropped. A later analysis removed 600 or so highly shared, low-generation-probability nucleotide sequences to deal with suspected cross-contamination and a sequencing artifact. A later analysis calculated a clonal expansion index for each public chain from normalized within-repertoire ranks of inferred template counts. A later analysis computed generation probabilities with a VDJ recombination model fitted to out-of-frame rearrangements, and checked the results against IGoR. A later analysis scored TCR-TCR, TCR-HLA and TCR-CMV co-occurrence with hypergeometric tests, applying a repertoire-size bias correction to TCR pairs. In a later analysis, false discovery rates were estimated by permuting HLA or CMV assignments 20 times. In a later analysis, co-occurring TCRs were grouped using DBSCAN, with TCRdist sequence similarity added in when clustering inside HLA-allele-positive subsets. Repertoires with fewer than 30,000 or more than 120,000 public chains, plus five repertoires with anomalous nucleotide sharing, were excluded from co-occurrence clustering. The source is immuneACCESS, and TCRdb retained only in-frame sequences with V and J called. Part of the clones is not carried over; for the studies checked, unresolved V genes explain less than half of this, and the remainder is unexplained. For V, J and clone size, that table is used; D and trimming come from the DNA. The sample table records some 100,000 clones; 65% to 85% of these occur just once. The ten largest clones add up to 1.5% to 2% of the sample.

The cohort comprised fewer than 700 healthy bone marrow donors. At the time of sampling, every cohort member was nominally healthy, though immune exposures that went unrecorded were likely present. The donor tested CMV seronegative, placing the donor among the 350 or so seronegative members of the cohort. A peripheral blood sample was collected from each donor, and TCR beta sequencing was performed on peripheral blood mononuclear cells. The Qiagen DNeasy Blood Extraction Kit was used to extract genomic DNA from the blood cell samples. This clone was detected only once. This receptor's antigen is unknown. One base away there is no much larger clone; base qualities are not given. The CDR3 covers 16 residues, taking in both the cysteine and the phenylalanine. Kept here is only the CDR3 DNA, which spans 48 bases and is read in frame from base 1. At the junction V is shortened by 0 bases and J by 5 bases; bases outside the gene matches: 7. For CDR1 and CDR2, the germline V gene (reference sequence) lists LNHNV and YYDKDF.

This chain joins TRBV15 to TRBJ2-1; TRBD2 lines up with 7 middle nucleotides. The source material was PBMCs. The clonotype was recovered from a woman between 40 and 50 years old in good health and CMV-seronegative. The CDR3 protein is CATSRDVASGNNEQFF. The nucleotide sequence is given as TGTGCCACCAGCAGAGATGTGGCTAGCGGTAACAATGAGCAGTTCTTC. Extended through the reference TRBV15 and TRBJ2-1 proteins, this CDR3 yields the full variable domain: DAMVIQNPRYQVTQFGKPVTLSCSQTLNHNVMYWYQQKSSQAPKLLFHYYDKDFNNEADTPDNFQSRRPNTSFCFLDIRSPGLGDTAMYLCATSRDVASGNNEQFFGPGTRLTVL.